This T cell receptor beta chain was identified in a study of vaccination and CD4 T cells after COVID-19. Per the germline V gene, CDR1 is MNHEY and CDR2 is SVGEGT. CDR3 length: 13 residues. The germline V and J ends were trimmed by 2 bases and 3 bases, with 8 bases remaining between them. An Oncomine TCR Beta short-read assay was used to sequence the DNA from cultured CD4+ T cells. MiXCR, run by TCRdb on the PCR reads, gives a single entry per CDR3 protein. The top ten hold roughly 15% of the sample, which has 13,000 to 15,000 distinct CDR3 sequences, roughly 45% seen once. Treatment of the sample: approximately nine-day PBMC culture with coronavirus spike peptide pools or control peptides (ViraFEST assay). Comments on this clonotype: Its antigen is unknown.

The sample comprised CD4+ T cells from blood, cultured in vitro. The chain links TRBV6-2 or TRBV6-3 to TRBJ2-7; no reliable D call. The sequence was collected from a human donor who had recovered from COVID-19. CDR3 DNA sequence: TGTGCCAGCAGTTACAAAGAGAACTACGAGCAGTACTTC. Translating gives CASSYKENYEQYF.